This entry lists 32 T cell receptor beta chains sequenced from one sample in a study of CD8 T cells in ankylosing spondylitis. Each CDR3 protein is one row after TCRdb ran MiXCR on the 5' RACE reads. Of 290,000 or so distinct CDR3 sequences listed, less than 25% are singletons. Input material: blood, either unsorted or a sorted T cell fraction (not recorded which). All receptors derive from a female donor with ankylosing spondylitis or in good health (not recorded which).

The chain combines TRBV4-3 with TRBJ2-3; D remains unclear. Germline CDR1 and CDR2: LGHNA and YSLEER. The CDR3 covers 13 residues. Between the trimmed V and J ends, which lost 0 bases and 11 bases, there was a span of 12 bases. CDR3 region: CASSQDLSRGQYF. CDR3 nucleotide sequence: TGCGCCAGCAGCCAAGATCTCAGCCGTGGGCAGTATTTT.

The V and J genes are TRBV6-5 and TRBJ2-7, with unresolved D. There are 11 residues in the CDR3. V was cut by 6 bases and J by 6 bases, with 9 bases left in between. Per the germline V gene, CDR1 is MNHEY and CDR2 is SVGAGI. The CDR3 region is CASRKGFEQYF. CDR3 DNA: TGTGCCAGCAGAAAAGGGTTCGAGCAGTACTTC.

The chain carries TRBV7-3 and TRBJ2-3, with D unclear. Germline CDR1 is SGHTA and CDR2 is FQGTGA. The CDR3 length is 14 residues. Deletions cut 5 bases from V and 1 base from J, with 10 bases between. CDR3 nucleotide sequence: TGTGCCAGCAGCCCCCAGACGGGCACAGATACGCAGTATTTT. As protein: CASSPQTGTDTQYF.

J is TRBJ1-2 and V is TRBV12-3 or TRBV12-4, with 10 bases fitting TRBD1. The CDR3 runs to 14 residues. The J segment lost 3 bases and the V segment lost 4 bases, leaving 2 bases of the junction unmatched. The DNA for the CDR3 is TGTGCCAGCAGTTGGGACAGGGGTTACTATGGCTACACCTTC. Its protein product is CASSWDRGYYGYTF.

This clonotype was detected only a few times. The chain employs TRBV5-6 and TRBJ1-2; D may be TRBD1 (6 bases). Germline values: CDR1 SGHDT, CDR2 YYEEEE. The CDR3 length is 15 residues. V lost 2 bases, J lost 5 bases, and 16 bases lay in between. In DNA, the CDR3 is TGTGCCAGCAGCTTCGGGACAACTTCCCTATATGGCTACACCTTC. This codes for CASSFGTTSLYGYTF.

This sequence joins TRBV3-1 and TRBJ2-6; D call uncertain. The CDR3 extends over 15 amino acids. V lost 1 base and J 0 bases, leaving 4 bases between the germline ends. CDR1 is LGHDT and CDR2 is YNNKEL in the germline V gene (reference sequence). CDR3 sequence reads: CASSQASSGANVLTF. The CDR3 DNA reads TGTGCCAGCAGCCAAGCAAGCTCTGGGGCCAACGTCCTGACTTTC.

This clonotype showed up just a few times. The chain links TRBV20-1 to TRBJ2-7; TRBD1 aligns across 7 bases. CDR1 DFQATT and CDR2 SNEGSKA come from the germline V gene (reference sequence). V was clipped by 3 bases and J by 7 bases; unmatched bases: 6. The CDR3 has 12 residues. CDR3 nucleotide sequence: TGCAGTGCTAGCAACAGGGGTGGGGAGCAGTACTTC. Protein sequence: CSASNRGGEQYF.

This clonotype was recorded many times. The V and J genes are TRBV20-1 and TRBJ2-1; no clear D. V lost 6 bases and J lost 4, with 7 bases in between. This CDR3 is built from 11 residues. CDR1 and CDR2 from the germline V gene are DFQATT and SNEGSKA (reference sequence). For the CDR3, the DNA is TGCAGTGCCCCTAATTACAATGAGCAGTTCTTC. It encodes CSAPNYNEQFF.

In this sample, this clonotype turned up many times. V usage is TRBV29-1 and J usage is TRBJ2-7, with TRBD1 as a possible D gene (5 bases). Germline CDR1 reads SQVTM; CDR2 reads ANQGSEA. CDR3 length equals 13 residues. Trimming shortened V by 0 bases and J by 4 bases, and 10 bases separated the two germline ends. As DNA, the CDR3 is TGCAGCGTTGAAGATCCCGACAGTTACGAGCAGTACTTC. Its translation: CSVEDPDSYEQYF.

This chain joins TRBV24-1 and TRBJ2-3; the D is unclear. Germline loops: CDR1 KGHDR, CDR2 SFDVKD. V was cut by 5 bases and J by 1 base, with 12 bases left in between. The CDR3 contains 15 residues. CDR3 region: CATSGVSKGTDTQYF. The DNA of the CDR3 is TGTGCCACCAGTGGCGTTTCGAAGGGCACAGATACGCAGTATTTT.

The chain couples TRBV28 to TRBJ2-1; D may be TRBD2 (5 bases). V was clipped by 6 bases and J by 2 bases, with 8 bases between them. CDR1 and CDR2 from the germline V gene are MDHEN and SYDVKM. This CDR3 is built from 13 residues. CDR3 sequence: CASRRAPYNEQFF. The CDR3 bases are TGTGCCAGCAGGAGGGCCCCCTACAATGAGCAGTTCTTC.

This clonotype was seen a few times. This chain connects TRBV6-5 to TRBJ2-7, with 7 bases that match TRBD2. The CDR3 is 12 residues long. Germline CDR1 MNHEY, CDR2 SVGAGI. The J segment lost 0 bases and the V segment lost 8 bases, leaving 1 base of the junction unmatched. CDR3: CASGRGSYEQYF. CDR3 sequence (DNA): TGTGCCAGCGGGAGGGGCTCCTACGAGCAGTACTTC.

At least ten counts were recorded for this clonotype. The CDR3 is CASSYSEVMNTEAFF. The CDR3 coding sequence is TGTGCCAGCAGTTACTCGGAGGTGATGAACACTGAAGCTTTCTTT. This chain uses TRBV6-5 with TRBJ1-1; D is unresolved. Deletions cut 0 bases from V and 0 bases from J, with 8 bases between. CDR3 length: 15 residues. Germline CDR1 reads MNHEY; CDR2 reads SVGAGI.

The chain employs TRBV27 and TRBJ2-7, with D perhaps TRBD1 or TRBD2 (5 bases each). Trimming removed 6 bases at V and 2 bases at J, with 23 bases between. The germline gives CDR1 MNHEY, CDR2 SMNVEV (reference sequence). The CDR3 has 17 amino acids. Here the CDR3 reads CASSRTWGFDGTYEQYF. As DNA, the CDR3 is TGTGCCAGCAGCAGGACCTGGGGGTTTGACGGAACCTACGAGCAGTACTTC.

This clonotype has more than one count but fewer than ten. The V call is TRBV5-1, the J call TRBJ2-1; possible D gene TRBD2, 6 bases. V lost 4 bases, J lost 1 base, and 18 bases lay in between. Germline V CDR1 and CDR2: SGHRS, YFSETQ. The CDR3 consists of 17 residues. The CDR3 nucleotides are TGCGCCAGCAGCCCTCCGGGTAGCGGTGGTTCCTACAATGAGCAGTTCTTC. Its protein is CASSPPGSGGSYNEQFF.

The V and J genes are TRBV7-3 and TRBJ2-1; D is unresolved. This CDR3 contains 13 residues. Germline V gene lookup returns CDR1 SGHTA and CDR2 FQGTGA. Trimming cost V 1 base and J 15 bases, with 16 bases left between them. CDR3 loop: CASSLKALESPFF. CDR3 nucleotides: TGTGCCAGCAGCTTAAAGGCCCTAGAGAGCCCGTTCTTC.

J is TRBJ2-7 and V is TRBV21-1; the table names TRBD2, a call not compared with the DNA. TRBV21-1 is a documented pseudogene. The CDR3 runs to 19 residues. In DNA form, the CDR3 reads TGTGCCAGCAGCAAACGACCGGGACTAGCGGAAAGCCCGTCCTACGAGCAGTACTTC. Translating gives CASSKRPGLAESPSYEQYF.

The CDR3 is CASSQEGATDMNTEAFF. The CDR3 region has the DNA TGCGCCAGCAGCCAAGAAGGTGCGACAGACATGAACACTGAAGCTTTCTTT. The chain has TRBV4-3 and TRBJ1-1; a weak D match, TRBD1 (5 bases). Per the germline V gene, CDR1 is LGHNA and CDR2 is YSLEER. This CDR3 region has 17 residues. Trimming removed 0 bases from V and 0 bases from J, with 14 bases in between.

This clonotype has just a few counts. The V gene is TRBV29-1, the J gene TRBJ1-2, with D possibly TRBD1 on 6 matching bases. Germline CDR1 and CDR2: SQVTM and ANQGSEA. There are 12 residues in the CDR3. V lost 5 bases to trimming and J lost 6 bases, with 13 bases between them. CDR3 sequence: CSVTGRWDGYTF. Written as DNA, the CDR3 is TGCAGCGTTACAGGGAGGTGGGATGGCTACACCTTC.

This clonotype was observed at least ten times. The V gene is TRBV29-1, the J gene TRBJ1-1, with D unclear. The CDR3 consists of 10 residues. Trimming removed 7 bases from V and 7 bases from J, with 10 bases in between. Per the germline V gene, CDR1 is SQVTM and CDR2 is ANQGSEA. This CDR3 is CSAGRIEAFF. CDR3 nucleotide sequence: TGCAGCGCAGGACGGATTGAAGCTTTCTTT.

This clonotype was recorded a few times. The genes are TRBV7-2 and TRBJ2-7; D is ambiguous. Germline V gives CDR1 SGHTA, CDR2 FQGNSA. V was cut by 2 bases and J by 9 bases, with 14 bases left in between. This CDR3 comprises 13 residues. The CDR3 protein is CASSLYSPQGQYF. CDR3 in DNA: TGTGCCAGCAGCTTATACAGTCCCCAAGGGCAGTACTTC.

The V call is TRBV12-3 or TRBV12-4, the J call TRBJ2-5; D unclear. CDR3 size: 13 residues. The ends were cut back, 2 bases at V and 5 bases at J, with 9 bases in the middle. The CDR3 DNA reads as TGTGCCAGCAGTTTACCCCCCATGGAGACCCAGTACTTC. The encoded protein is CASSLPPMETQYF.

This clonotype was seen a handful of times. The chain employs TRBV5-1 and TRBJ2-1; TRBD1 agrees at 10 bases. V dropped 4 bases and J dropped 2; count of bases not matched to a gene: 3. Germline V CDR1 and CDR2: SGHRS, YFSETQ. The CDR3 is 15 amino acids. Here the CDR3 reads CASSPTGGPYNEQFF. CDR3 nucleotide sequence: TGCGCCAGCAGCCCGACAGGGGGCCCCTACAATGAGCAGTTCTTC.

In its sample, this clonotype was seen a few times. The CDR3 nucleotides read TGTGCCAGCAGCCGCGAATTTACTGAAGCTTTCTTT. Amino acid sequence: CASSREFTEAFF. This chain uses TRBV7-9 with TRBJ1-1; D is ambiguous. V was cut by 5 bases and J by 5 bases, with 9 bases left in between. The germline V gene encodes CDR1 SEHNR and CDR2 FQNEAQ (reference sequence). The CDR3 totals 12 residues.

This sequence joins TRBV12-3 or TRBV12-4 and TRBJ2-1, with 14 bases matching TRBD2. CDR3 length: 18 residues. V shed 6 bases, J shed 2 bases, and the junction held 9 bases outside the gene matches. CDR3 bases: TGTGCCAGCAGCCCGGGACTAGCGGGAGCAGGAACCTACAATGAGCAGTTCTTC. It codes for CASSPGLAGAGTYNEQFF.

The chain is built from TRBV28 and TRBJ1-6; D not certain. The CDR3 consists of 16 residues. V was trimmed by 5 bases and J by 8 bases, leaving 19 bases between them. CDR1 is MDHEN, CDR2 SYDVKM, per germline. The CDR3 region has the DNA TGTGCCAGCAGTGGGTCCCCAAGTGTAACGGATTCACCCCTCCACTTT. This sequence encodes CASSGSPSVTDSPLHF. Supplemented by reference TRBV28 and TRBJ1-6, the full variable domain reads DVKVTQSSRYLVKRTGEKVFLECVQDMDHENMFWYRQDPGLGLRLIYFSYDVKMKEKGDIPEGYSVSREKKERFSLILESASTNQTSMYLCASSGSPSVTDSPLHFGNGTRLTVT.

The chain couples TRBV20-1 to TRBJ2-5, with 8 bases lining up with TRBD2. This CDR3 has 14 residues. V was pared by 6 bases and J by 5 bases, with 11 bases of the junction left unmatched. Germline CDR1 reads DFQATT; CDR2 reads SNEGSKA (reference sequence). Here the CDR3 reads CSARKAGEMETQYF. CDR3 in DNA: TGCAGTGCGAGAAAAGCGGGAGAAATGGAGACCCAGTACTTC.

This clonotype was observed a single time. The V gene is TRBV18, the J gene TRBJ1-2; no firm D call. Trimming removed 0 bases from V and 4 bases from J, with 6 bases in between. Germline V gene data show CDR1 as KGHSH and CDR2 as LQKENI. This CDR3 has 13 residues. The CDR3 loop is CASSPPGVYGYTF. The CDR3, as DNA: TGTGCCAGCTCACCACCAGGAGTCTATGGCTACACCTTC. Together with reference TRBV18 and TRBJ1-2, the CDR3 gives the full variable domain: NAGVMQNPRHLVRRRGQEARLRCSPMKGHSHVYWYRQLPEEGLKFMVYLQKENIIDESGMPKERFSAEFPKEGPSILRIQQVVRGDSAAYFCASSPPGVYGYTFGSGTRLTVV.

The CDR3 reads CASSPNSGLGNNEQFF. In DNA form, the CDR3 reads TGCGCCAGCAGCCCTAACTCAGGGTTGGGGAACAATGAGCAGTTCTTC. The J gene is TRBJ2-1, the V gene TRBV4-1, with a tentative D call TRBD1 (5 bases). V was clipped by 4 bases and J by 5 bases, with 18 bases between them. This CDR3 spans 16 amino acids. The germline gives CDR1 MGHRA, CDR2 YSYEKL.

This clonotype was detected only a few times. V is TRBV11-2 and J is TRBJ2-7; 8 nucleotides agree with TRBD1. This CDR3 is 15 amino acids long. With 5 bases clipped from V and 4 bases from J, the junction kept 10 bases outside the gene matches. The V gene's germline CDR1 is SGHAT and CDR2 FQNNGV. The CDR3 reads CASSVTGGLFYEQYF. CDR3 nucleotide sequence: TGTGCCAGCAGCGTTACAGGGGGACTGTTTTACGAGCAGTACTTC. The full variable domain, its missing parts supplied by reference TRBV11-2 and TRBJ2-7, is EAGVAQSPRYKIIEKRQSVAFWCNPISGHATLYWYQQILGQGPKLLIQFQNNGVVDDSQLPKDRFSAERLKGVDSTLKIQPAKLEDSAVYLCASSVTGGLFYEQYFGPGTRLTVT.

The chain joins TRBV5-1 to TRBJ2-3; D not resolved. The CDR3 sequence is 14 residues long. Germline assignment: CDR1 SGHRS and CDR2 YFSETQ. The V gene lost 6 bases and the J gene lost 0 bases, with 11 bases spanning the gap. The CDR3 is CASTKGASTDTQYF. CDR3 in DNA: TGCGCCAGCACCAAAGGAGCTAGCACAGATACGCAGTATTTT.

In its sample, this clonotype was seen a few times. The genes are TRBV7-2 and TRBJ2-5; 7 positions match TRBD1. V dropped 3 bases and J dropped 1; count of bases not matched to a gene: 5. CDR1 is SGHTA, CDR2 FQGNSA, per germline. The CDR3 totals 15 residues. The CDR3 DNA is TGTGCCAGCAGCTTTGACAGGGCGTTCCAAGAGACCCAGTACTTC. Translated, it gives CASSFDRAFQETQYF.